Below are 32 T cell receptor beta chains sequenced from a single sample in a study of PD-1 blockade in mismatch repair-deficient tumors. Measured with immunoSEQ multiplex PCR; TCRdb has only the in-frame clones, and not every one. The sample contains just under 80,000 clones, roughly 80% of which appear only once. The specimen was peripheral blood, collected 44 weeks after starting pembrolizumab. The receptors originated from an adult with mismatch repair-deficient cancer.

The V and J genes are TRBV6-1 and TRBJ2-7; either TRBD1 or TRBD2 may supply D (5 bases each). The V and J ends lost 3 bases and 9 bases respectively, with 21 bases between them. This CDR3 contains 15 residues. Germline V gene sequence: CDR1 MNHNS, CDR2 SASEGT. The CDR3 loop is CASSDWDVGSLAQYF. Here the CDR3 DNA reads TGTGCCAGCAGTGATTGGGACGTCGGGTCCCTCGCGCAGTACTTC.

This clone was counted between two and nine times. The J gene is TRBJ2-7, the V gene TRBV13; D gene unclear. CDR1 and CDR2 (germline): PRHDT, FYEKMQ (reference sequence). Trimming shortened V by 5 bases and J by 3 bases, and 8 bases separated the two germline ends. This CDR3 region has 12 residues. This chain's CDR3 is CASSERNYEQYF. In nucleotides, the CDR3 is TGTGCCAGCAGCGAACGTAACTACGAGCAGTACTTC.

This clone was counted between two and nine times. The genes are TRBV6-6 and TRBJ1-1; no clear D. There are 11 residues in the CDR3. The germline gives CDR1 MNHNY, CDR2 SVGAGI (reference sequence). Deletions cut 1 base from V and 5 bases from J, with 2 bases between. CDR3 nucleotides: TGTGCCAGCAGTTACTTTACTGAAGCTTTCTTT. It codes for CASSYFTEAFF.

The genes are TRBV29-1 and TRBJ2-7, with TRBD1 as a possible D gene (5 bases). The CDR3 loop spans 13 amino acids. Trimming removed 3 bases at V and 1 base at J, with 10 bases between. The V gene's germline CDR1 is SQVTM and CDR2 ANQGSEA. The CDR3 sequence: CSVESRASYEQYF. DNA of the CDR3: TGCAGCGTTGAGTCCAGGGCTTCCTACGAGCAGTACTTC.

J is TRBJ2-7 and V is TRBV19; 7 bases are a match to TRBD1. Looked up from germline, CDR1 is LNHDA and CDR2 is SQIVND (reference sequence). The CDR3 is made up of 15 amino acids. V was clipped by 4 bases and J by 6 bases; unmatched bases: 12. CDR3 residues: CASSRRAGTAGEQYF. DNA of the CDR3: TGTGCCAGTAGTAGGAGAGCCGGGACAGCAGGCGAGCAGTACTTC.

This chain uses TRBV7-3 with TRBJ2-1; the match to TRBD2 covers 10 bases. This CDR3 is built from 15 residues. V was clipped by 4 bases and J by 2 bases; unmatched bases: 2. Germline assignment: CDR1 SGHTA and CDR2 FQGTGA. The CDR3 loop reads CASSSSGRTYNEQFF. The CDR3 bases are TGTGCCAGCAGCTCTAGCGGGAGAACCTACAATGAGCAGTTCTTC.

V usage is TRBV11-2 and J usage is TRBJ2-7; no reliable D call. The CDR3 loop spans 14 amino acids. V was cut by 1 base and J by 3 bases, with 10 bases left in between. The germline V gene encodes CDR1 SGHAT and CDR2 FQNNGV. CDR3 in DNA: TGTGCCAGCAGCTTAGCGGCAGTTAGCTACGAGCAGTACTTC. Its protein product is CASSLAAVSYEQYF.

The chain is built from TRBV27 and TRBJ2-7, with 10 bases that match TRBD2. The J segment lost 4 bases and the V segment lost 5 bases, leaving 5 bases of the junction unmatched. In germline, CDR1 is MNHEY, CDR2 SMNVEV (reference sequence). The CDR3 length is 14 residues. CDR3 amino acids: CASSTASGSYEQYF. As DNA, the CDR3 is TGTGCCAGCAGTACGGCTAGCGGGAGTTACGAGCAGTACTTC.

The chain has TRBV5-1 and TRBJ2-4, with D maybe TRBD1 (5 bases). The CDR3 runs to 15 residues. Germline V gene lookup returns CDR1 SGHRS and CDR2 YFSETQ. V lost 4 bases and J 0 bases, leaving 11 bases between the germline ends. DNA of the CDR3: TGCGCCAGCAGCCTAGACAGTGGAGCCAAAAACATTCAGTACTTC. It is translated as CASSLDSGAKNIQYF.

This chain links TRBV5-6 with TRBJ1-2; possible D gene TRBD1, 6 bases. The CDR3 extends over 18 amino acids. The V end lost 4 bases, the J end lost 2 bases, and 24 bases lay between the germline ends. Germline V gene data show CDR1 as SGHDT and CDR2 as YYEEEE. The CDR3 DNA follows: TGTGCCAGCAGCCTTCACTCGACAGGAACCCTATCAAACTATGGCTACACCTTC. Translation: CASSLHSTGTLSNYGYTF.

A few counts support this clone. J is TRBJ1-3 and V is TRBV10-3; D is possibly TRBD1 (5 bases). The CDR3 is made up of 10 amino acids. Between the trimmed V and J ends, which lost 10 bases and 7 bases, there was a span of 8 bases. Per germline, CDR1 ENHRY and CDR2 SYGVKD. CDR3 region: CATGGNTIYF. CDR3 sequence (DNA): TGTGCCACCGGGGGGAACACCATATATTTT.

The chain recombines TRBV27 with TRBJ2-5; TRBD2 is a possible D gene (5 bases). Gene TRBJ2-7 matches the end of the DNA better, so the J call may be wrong. This CDR3 has 15 residues. Germline V lookup: CDR1 MNHEY, CDR2 SMNVEV (reference sequence). The CDR3 DNA follows: TGTGCCAGCACCCCCCTGCTCGGGGTCCACTACGAGCAGTACTTC. Protein product: CASTPLLGVHYEQYF.

V usage is TRBV29-1 and J usage is TRBJ2-1, with 10 positions matching TRBD1. This CDR3 is built from 13 residues. Per germline, CDR1 SQVTM and CDR2 ANQGSEA. After removal of 2 bases from V and 8 bases from J, the junction contained 3 bases not matched to a gene. CDR3 loop: CSVEKTGGHEQFF. CDR3 sequence (DNA): TGCAGCGTTGAAAAGACAGGGGGCCATGAGCAGTTCTTC.

The rearrangement links TRBV6-1 to TRBJ1-2; D perhaps matches TRBD1 (5 bases). Trimming shortened V by 1 base and J by 4 bases, and 22 bases separated the two germline ends. CDR3 length: 18 residues. Germline CDR1 is MNHNS and CDR2 is SASEGT. The CDR3 DNA sequence: TGTGCCAGCAGTGAAGTCCGGAGGGGTACCGACCAAGCCTATGGCTACACCTTC. Translating gives CASSEVRRGTDQAYGYTF.

This chain uses TRBV19 with TRBJ2-1; 7 nucleotides match TRBD2. The CDR3 has 13 residues. Germline V gene data show CDR1 as LNHDA and CDR2 as SQIVND (reference sequence). J gave up 4 bases and V 7 bases, and 4 bases lay outside the gene matches. The CDR3 DNA reads TGTGCCAGTACGACTAGCAGGTACAATGAGCAGTTCTTC. Protein sequence: CASTTSRYNEQFF.

This clone appeared a few times. The chain couples TRBV6-5 to TRBJ1-5; D gene ambiguous. This CDR3 has 8 amino acids. Trimming left V 9 bases short and J 7 bases short, with 1 base between. Germline CDR1 MNHEY, CDR2 SVGAGI. This CDR3 reads CARQPQHF. The CDR3 nucleotides read TGTGCCAGGCAGCCCCAGCATTTT.

The chain uses TRBV12-5 and TRBJ2-7; perhaps TRBD1 as D (5 bases). Trimming removed 2 bases from V and 2 bases from J, with 7 bases in between. Germline-derived CDR1 and CDR2 are LGHNT and FRNRAP. The CDR3 has 13 residues. The DNA of the CDR3 is TGTGCTAGTGGTTTGCAGGGCACCTACGAGCAGTACTTC. This sequence encodes CASGLQGTYEQYF.

This chain uses TRBV6-5 with TRBJ2-1; D is perhaps TRBD2 (5 bases). This CDR3 is built from 11 residues. Trimming shortened V by 7 bases and J by 7 bases, and 8 bases separated the two germline ends. The V gene's germline CDR1 is MNHEY and CDR2 SVGAGI. This chain's CDR3 is CASMTTNEQFF. The CDR3, as DNA: TGTGCCAGCATGACTACAAATGAGCAGTTCTTC.

The CDR3 loop reads CASRSGGAGRETQYF. The CDR3 DNA sequence: TGTGCCAGCAGGTCCGGGGGAGCTGGAAGAGAGACCCAGTACTTC. The rearrangement links TRBV6-6 to TRBJ2-5, with D possibly matching TRBD2 (6 bases). CDR1 is MNHNY, CDR2 SVGAGI, per germline (reference sequence). The length of the CDR3 is 15 residues. Deletions cut 6 bases from V and 4 bases from J, with 18 bases between.

The chain recombines TRBV28 with TRBJ1-2, with a tentative D call TRBD1 (6 bases). Germline V gene data show CDR1 as MDHEN and CDR2 as SYDVKM. This CDR3 is 15 amino acids long. V lost 3 bases and J 5 bases, leaving 16 bases between the germline ends. CDR3 DNA: TGTGCCAGCAGTTTCGGACAGTTCATGGGGTATGGCTACACCTTC. The encoded protein is CASSFGQFMGYGYTF.

The chain is built from TRBV7-3 and TRBJ1-5; D not resolved. CDR1 and CDR2 from the germline V gene are SGHTA and FQGTGA. Trimming took 3 bases from V and 5 from J, leaving 8 bases between them. This CDR3 region has 13 residues. The CDR3 region is CASSFQADQPQHF. The CDR3 DNA reads as TGTGCCAGCAGCTTTCAGGCCGATCAGCCCCAGCATTTT.

By share of the sample, this clone is medium-sized. For the CDR3, the DNA is TGTGCCAGTAGTATTGGCGGGAGCTACAATGAGCAGTTCTTC. This codes for CASSIGGSYNEQFF. The chain uses TRBV19 and TRBJ2-1, with TRBD2 identical over 7 bases. The CDR3 spans 14 residues. V dropped 3 bases and J dropped 3; count of bases not matched to a gene: 2. The V gene's germline CDR1 is LNHDA and CDR2 SQIVND (reference sequence).

The chain uses TRBV10-1 and TRBJ2-5; D is perhaps TRBD1 (5 bases). Between the trimmed V and J ends, which lost 5 bases and 2 bases, there was a span of 12 bases. Germline-derived CDR1 and CDR2 are WNHNN and SYGVQD (reference sequence). CDR3 size: 14 residues. Here the CDR3 reads CASSQSQEQETQYF. As DNA, the CDR3 is TGCGCCAGCAGTCAATCACAGGAACAAGAGACCCAGTACTTC.

The V gene is TRBV5-1, the J gene TRBJ2-5, with TRBD2 as a possible D gene (5 bases). Germline V lookup: CDR1 SGHRS, CDR2 YFSETQ. There are 17 residues in the CDR3. V lost 2 bases and J 2 bases, leaving 19 bases between the germline ends. The CDR3 DNA reads as TGCGCCAGCAGCTTCTTGGTCCGGGATCCTAGTCAAGAGACCCAGTACTTC. Protein: CASSFLVRDPSQETQYF.

The CDR3 nucleotides read TGTGCCAGCAGTTTGACTAGCGGAACCTACGAGCAGTACTTC. The encoded protein is CASSLTSGTYEQYF. The gene calls are TRBV6-6 and TRBJ2-7, with TRBD2 matching over 9 bases. The junction had 3 bases not matched to a gene; V was cut back by 4 bases and J by 2 bases. The CDR3 spans 14 residues. CDR1 and CDR2 from the germline V gene are MNHNY and SVGAGI (reference sequence).

Only a few counts were recorded for this clone. This chain connects TRBV7-6 to TRBJ2-7; 9 bases map to TRBD1. V shed 5 bases, J shed 3 bases, and the junction held 5 bases outside the gene matches. Germline V gene lookup returns CDR1 SGHVS and CDR2 FNYEAQ. The CDR3 loop spans 14 amino acids. The CDR3 region is CASSPGTGIYEQYF. CDR3 bases: TGTGCCAGCAGCCCGGGGACAGGGATCTACGAGCAGTACTTC.

The chain carries TRBV19 and TRBJ1-4; a possible D gene is TRBD1 (6 bases). Germline assignment: CDR1 LNHDA and CDR2 SQIVND (reference sequence). The length of the CDR3 is 17 residues. Trimming cost V 5 bases and J 8 bases, with 24 bases left between them. The CDR3 nucleotides are TGTGCCAGTAGTCTCGCCGACAGGCGGTTCAGGCTGGAAAAACTGTTTTTT. Its protein product is CASSLADRRFRLEKLFF.

The chain carries TRBV9 and TRBJ2-7; D gene unclear. Trimming pared 7 bases from V and 1 base from J, leaving 9 bases between. CDR1 SGDLS and CDR2 YYNGEE come from the germline V gene. This CDR3 has 12 residues. The CDR3 here is CASGKGSYEQYF. CDR3 nucleotide sequence: TGTGCCAGCGGAAAAGGGTCCTACGAGCAGTACTTC.

The gene calls are TRBV6-1 and TRBJ2-2; the match to TRBD1 covers 8 bases. Per the germline V gene, CDR1 is MNHNS and CDR2 is SASEGT. Trimming cost V 6 bases and J 4 bases; bases outside gene matches: 7. CDR3 size: 15 residues. The CDR3 sequence is CASSSKDRGTGELFF. In DNA, the CDR3 is TGTGCCAGCAGCTCAAAAGACAGGGGCACCGGGGAGCTGTTTTTT.

The chain is built from TRBV7-8 and TRBJ2-7, with 9 bases identical to TRBD2. Germline values: CDR1 SGHVS, CDR2 FQNEAQ. Germline trimming cut 4 bases from V and 6 bases from J; bases unmatched to any gene: 1. The CDR3 loop spans 12 amino acids. This CDR3 reads CASSSSGIEQYF. The CDR3 bases are TGTGCCAGCAGCTCTAGCGGGATCGAGCAGTACTTC. Variable domain in full (rest from reference TRBV7-8 and TRBJ2-7): GAGVSQSPRYKVAKRGQDVALRCDPISGHVSLFWYQQALGQGPEFLTYFQNEAQLDKSGLPSDRFFAERPEGSVSTLKIQRTQQEDSAVYLCASSSSGIEQYFGPGTRLTVT.

V gene TRBV5-6 combines with J gene TRBJ1-1; tentatively, D is TRBD1 (6 bases). V was cut by 7 bases and J by 5 bases, with 12 bases left in between. This CDR3 is built from 12 residues. Germline-derived CDR1 and CDR2 are SGHDT and YYEEEE. CDR3 residues: CASGSRGTEAFF. The CDR3 region has the DNA TGTGCCAGCGGCAGCAGGGGTACTGAAGCTTTCTTT.

Only one count was recorded for this clone. The chain is built from TRBV19 and TRBJ2-3, with TRBD2 identical over 10 bases. The CDR3 covers 16 residues. With V trimmed by 7 bases and J by 0 bases, 7 bases remained unmatched. Germline CDR1 is LNHDA and CDR2 is SQIVND (reference sequence). The CDR3 protein is CASTTGLAASTDTQYF. For the CDR3, the DNA is TGTGCCAGTACTACCGGACTAGCGGCTAGCACAGATACGCAGTATTTT.